The 7 T cell receptor beta chains below come from one sample, sequenced in a study of blood T cell repertoires in COVID-19. Profiled with immunoSEQ multiplex PCR; TCRdb holds only in-frame clones, not every one. The sample holds 95,000 to 130,000 clones, approximately 82% seen once. The source material was peripheral blood. The receptor set was obtained from a man between 65 and 85 years old with active or convalescent COVID-19.

CDR3 sequence: CASSRDRRDGYTF. The CDR3 nucleotides read TGTGCCAGCTCTCGGGACAGAAGGGATGGCTACACCTTC. The genes are TRBV18 and TRBJ1-2; TRBD1 matches 7 bases. Germline assignment: CDR1 KGHSH and CDR2 LQKENI. The CDR3 consists of 13 residues. Losses at the gene ends were 6 bases for V and 6 bases for J; bases not matched to a gene: 7.

The chain is built from TRBV9 and TRBJ2-5, with no clear D. In germline, CDR1 is SGDLS, CDR2 YYNGEE. V lost 3 bases and J lost 4, with 13 bases in between. There are 14 residues in the CDR3. CDR3: CASSASSGGETQYF. CDR3 DNA sequence: TGTGCCAGCAGCGCCAGCTCAGGTGGAGAGACCCAGTACTTC.

The chain carries TRBV2 and TRBJ1-5, with 10 bases matching TRBD1. The V gene end was trimmed by 4 bases and the J gene end by 3 bases; junction bases not matched to a gene: 3. Germline loops: CDR1 SNHLY, CDR2 FYNNEI. The CDR3 runs to 15 residues. The DNA for the CDR3 is TGTGCCAGCAGTGGGGACAGGGGAAACAATCAGCCCCAGCATTTT. Its protein is CASSGDRGNNQPQHF.

The chain links TRBV7-2 to TRBJ2-7; D gene unclear. Germline CDR1 and CDR2: SGHTA and FQGNSA. The germline V and J ends were trimmed by 1 base and 2 bases, with 6 bases remaining between them. The CDR3 consists of 13 residues. CDR3 amino acids: CASSLGSAYEQYF. In nucleotides, the CDR3 is TGTGCCAGCAGCTTAGGTTCGGCCTACGAGCAGTACTTC.

J is TRBJ1-1 and V is TRBV27, with D possibly being TRBD1 (6 bases). CDR1 is MNHEY, CDR2 SMNVEV, per germline (reference sequence). The CDR3 loop spans 15 amino acids. Trimming stripped 3 bases from V and 4 bases from J, with 15 bases between. The CDR3 DNA reads TGTGCCAGCAGTTTGGGGGCCTTTCGGGGCACTGAAGCTTTCTTT. Translating it yields CASSLGAFRGTEAFF.

V usage is TRBV5-1 and J usage is TRBJ1-1; 8 nucleotides agree with TRBD1. The ends lost 4 bases at V and 0 bases at J; junction bases unmatched: 17. Germline lookup yields CDR1 SGHRS and CDR2 YFSETQ. The CDR3 has 19 amino acids. DNA for the CDR3: TGCGCCAGCAGCGGGGGGAGAGGACAGGGTGTTGAAGTGAACACTGAAGCTTTCTTT. Its protein product is CASSGGRGQGVEVNTEAFF.

This clone was seen a handful of times. V usage is TRBV7-9 and J usage is TRBJ1-4; a possible D gene is TRBD1 (6 bases). The V end was cut by 4 bases, the J end by 0 bases, with 6 bases between. CDR1 is SEHNR and CDR2 is FQNEAQ in the germline V gene (reference sequence). This CDR3 has 14 amino acids. For the CDR3, the DNA is TGTGCCAGCAGCTGGACAGCAACTAATGAAAAACTGTTTTTT. Its translation: CASSWTATNEKLFF.